This record concerns one TCR beta chain sequence. The antigen remains undetermined. V was trimmed by 3 bases and J by 0 bases, leaving 20 bases between them. The CDR3 is made up of 17 amino acids. Germline-derived CDR1 and CDR2 are DFQATT and SNEGSKA (reference sequence). The data are from a study of T cells in Graves' hyperthyroidism and ophthalmopathy. Study outcomes and limitations: From stable hyperthyroidism, ophthalmopathy was separated by a 13 V-J model.

Before ophthalmopathy appeared, progressors gave blood at initial hyperthyroidism diagnosis. This sample holds PBMCs from around 9.9 ml fresh peripheral blood. Researchers amplified the TCR beta CDR3 regions from RNA transcripts. Primed by the HTBI set, a first-round RT-PCR was run on the TCR CDR3. TCRdb recomputed calls from the multiplex PCR reads with MiXCR, one row per CDR3 protein. The sample yields some 600,000 distinct CDR3 sequences, roughly 14% seen once. The receptor comes from a woman aged 25-40 years with Graves' hyperthyroidism that later progressed to Graves' ophthalmopathy. The chain links TRBV20-1 to TRBJ1-1; possible D gene TRBD1, 5 bases. The sample taken for sequencing was blood. CDR3 DNA: TGCAGTGCTAGGCCCCCGACCCTGACAGAGATGAACACTGAAGCTTTCTTT. It yields the protein CSARPPTLTEMNTEAFF.